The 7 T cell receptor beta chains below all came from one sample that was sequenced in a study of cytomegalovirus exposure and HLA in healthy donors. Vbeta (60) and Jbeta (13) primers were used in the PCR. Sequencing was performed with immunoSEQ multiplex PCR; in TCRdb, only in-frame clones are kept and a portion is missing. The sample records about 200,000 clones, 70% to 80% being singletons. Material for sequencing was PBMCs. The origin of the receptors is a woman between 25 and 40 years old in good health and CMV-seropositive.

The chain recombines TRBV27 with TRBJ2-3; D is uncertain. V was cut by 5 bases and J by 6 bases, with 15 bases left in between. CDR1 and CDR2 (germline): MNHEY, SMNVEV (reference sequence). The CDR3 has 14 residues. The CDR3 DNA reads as TGTGCCAGCAGTGCCAAGGCTAGTGTCGATACGCAGTATTTT. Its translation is CASSAKASVDTQYF.

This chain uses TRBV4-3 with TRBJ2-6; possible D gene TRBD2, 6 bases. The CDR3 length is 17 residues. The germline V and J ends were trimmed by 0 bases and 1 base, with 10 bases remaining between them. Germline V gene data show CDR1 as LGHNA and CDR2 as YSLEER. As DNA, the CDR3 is TGCGCCAGCAGCCAAGATGGCGGAGGGTCTGGGGCCAACGTCCTGACTTTC. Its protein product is CASSQDGGGSGANVLTF.

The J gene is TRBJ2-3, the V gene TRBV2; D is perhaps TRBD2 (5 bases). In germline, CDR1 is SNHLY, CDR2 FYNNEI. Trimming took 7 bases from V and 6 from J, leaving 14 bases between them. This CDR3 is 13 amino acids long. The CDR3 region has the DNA TGTGCCAGCATGGGAGTACCTATGGATACGCAGTATTTT. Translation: CASMGVPMDTQYF.

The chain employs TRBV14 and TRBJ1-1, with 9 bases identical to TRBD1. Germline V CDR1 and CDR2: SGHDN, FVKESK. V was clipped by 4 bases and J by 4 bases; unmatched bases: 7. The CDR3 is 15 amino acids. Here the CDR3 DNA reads TGTGCCAGCAGCCTCGGACAGGGGTGGGTCACTGAAGCTTTCTTT. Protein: CASSLGQGWVTEAFF.

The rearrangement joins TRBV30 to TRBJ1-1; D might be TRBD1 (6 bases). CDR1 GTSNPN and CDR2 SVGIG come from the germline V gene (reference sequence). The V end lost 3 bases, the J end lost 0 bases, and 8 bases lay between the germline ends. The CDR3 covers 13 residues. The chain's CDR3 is CAWRGQMNTEAFF. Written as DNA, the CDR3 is TGTGCCTGGAGGGGACAAATGAACACTGAAGCTTTCTTT.

CDR3 sequence: CATAGQGNTEAFF. CDR3 DNA: TGTGCCACCGCGGGACAGGGCAACACTGAAGCTTTCTTT. This chain joins TRBV10-3 and TRBJ1-1, with TRBD1 identical over 9 bases. J lost 2 bases, V lost 10 bases, and 5 bases had no gene match. The germline V gene encodes CDR1 ENHRY and CDR2 SYGVKD. The CDR3 totals 13 residues.

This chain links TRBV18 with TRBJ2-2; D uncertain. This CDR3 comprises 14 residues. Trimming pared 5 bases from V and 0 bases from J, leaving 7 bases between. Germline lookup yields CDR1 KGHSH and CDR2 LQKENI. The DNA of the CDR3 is TGTGCCAGCTCAGAATACTCGAACACCGGGGAGCTGTTTTTT. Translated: CASSEYSNTGELFF. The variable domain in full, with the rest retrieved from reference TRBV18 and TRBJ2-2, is NAGVMQNPRHLVRRRGQEARLRCSPMKGHSHVYWYRQLPEEGLKFMVYLQKENIIDESGMPKERFSAEFPKEGPSILRIQQVVRGDSAAYFCASSEYSNTGELFFGEGSRLTVL.